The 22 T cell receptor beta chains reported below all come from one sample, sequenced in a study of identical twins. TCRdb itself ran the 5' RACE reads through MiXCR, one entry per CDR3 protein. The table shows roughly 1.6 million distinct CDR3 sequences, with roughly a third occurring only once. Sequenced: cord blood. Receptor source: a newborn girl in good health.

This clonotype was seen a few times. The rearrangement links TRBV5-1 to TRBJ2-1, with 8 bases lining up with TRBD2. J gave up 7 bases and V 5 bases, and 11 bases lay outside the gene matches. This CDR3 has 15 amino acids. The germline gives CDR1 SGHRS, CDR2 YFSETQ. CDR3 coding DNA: TGCGCCAGCAGTTTAAGCGGGAGTACGAGTAATGAGCAGTTCTTC. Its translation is CASSLSGSTSNEQFF.

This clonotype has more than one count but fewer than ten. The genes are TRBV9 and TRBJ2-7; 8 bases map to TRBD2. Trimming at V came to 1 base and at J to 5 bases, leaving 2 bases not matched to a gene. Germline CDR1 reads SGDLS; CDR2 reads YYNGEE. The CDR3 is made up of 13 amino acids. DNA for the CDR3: TGTGCCAGCAGCGTAACAGCGGGAGACGAGCAGTACTTC. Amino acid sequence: CASSVTAGDEQYF.

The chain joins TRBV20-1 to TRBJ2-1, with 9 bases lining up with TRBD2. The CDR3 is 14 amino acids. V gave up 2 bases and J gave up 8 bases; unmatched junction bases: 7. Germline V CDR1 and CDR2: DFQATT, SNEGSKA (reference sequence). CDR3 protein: CSARSAGGLDEQFF. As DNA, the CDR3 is TGCAGTGCTAGATCAGCGGGGGGATTGGATGAGCAGTTCTTC.

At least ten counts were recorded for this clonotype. In nucleotides, the CDR3 is TGTGCCAGCAGTTACGGGGCAACTAATGAAAAACTGTTTTTT. Translation: CASSYGATNEKLFF. This sequence joins TRBV6-5 and TRBJ1-4; D remains ambiguous. This CDR3 comprises 14 residues. Germline V gives CDR1 MNHEY, CDR2 SVGAGI. The germline V and J ends were trimmed by 2 bases and 0 bases, with 4 bases remaining between them.

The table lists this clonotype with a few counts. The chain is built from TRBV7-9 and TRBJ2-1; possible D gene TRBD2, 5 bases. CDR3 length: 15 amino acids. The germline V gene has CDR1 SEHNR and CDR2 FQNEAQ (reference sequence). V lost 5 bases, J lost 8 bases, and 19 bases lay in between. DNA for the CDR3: TGTGCCAGCAGCCTGACTCCACCCACTAGGGATGAGCAGTTCTTC. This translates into CASSLTPPTRDEQFF.

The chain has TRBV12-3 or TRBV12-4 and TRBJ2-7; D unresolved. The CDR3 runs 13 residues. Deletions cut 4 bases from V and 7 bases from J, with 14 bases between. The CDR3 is CASSWRPRVEQYF. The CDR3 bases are TGTGCCAGCAGTTGGCGGCCCCGGGTTGAGCAGTACTTC.

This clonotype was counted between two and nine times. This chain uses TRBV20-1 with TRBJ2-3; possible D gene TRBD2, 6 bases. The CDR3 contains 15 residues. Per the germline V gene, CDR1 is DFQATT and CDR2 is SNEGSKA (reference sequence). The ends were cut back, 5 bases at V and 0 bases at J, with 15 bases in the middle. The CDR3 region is CSAPRDFGSTDTQYF. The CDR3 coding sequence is TGCAGTGCTCCCCGGGACTTCGGAAGCACAGATACGCAGTATTTT.

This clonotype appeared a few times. The CDR3 region has the DNA TGTGCCAGCAGTTACAACCGGGACAGGGGGCTGGGCTACACCTTC. This encodes CASSYNRDRGLGYTF. The rearrangement links TRBV6-5 to TRBJ1-2; TRBD1 aligns across 12 bases. With V trimmed by 2 bases and J by 8 bases, 6 bases remained unmatched. CDR3 length: 15 amino acids. The V gene's germline CDR1 is MNHEY and CDR2 SVGAGI.

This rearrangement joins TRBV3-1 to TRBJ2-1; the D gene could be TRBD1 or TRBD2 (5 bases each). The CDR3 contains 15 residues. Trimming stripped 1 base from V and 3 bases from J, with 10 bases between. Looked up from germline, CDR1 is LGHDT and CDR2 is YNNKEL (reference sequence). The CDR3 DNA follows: TGTGCCAGCAGCCAAGGGGGACCGATCTACAATGAGCAGTTCTTC. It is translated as CASSQGGPIYNEQFF.

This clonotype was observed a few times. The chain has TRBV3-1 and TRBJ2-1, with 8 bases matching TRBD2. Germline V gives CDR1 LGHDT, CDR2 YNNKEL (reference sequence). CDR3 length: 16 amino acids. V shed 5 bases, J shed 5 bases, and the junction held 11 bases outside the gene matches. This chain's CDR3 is CASSDPAGVFNNEQFF. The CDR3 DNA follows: TGTGCCAGCAGCGACCCAGCGGGAGTTTTCAACAATGAGCAGTTCTTC.

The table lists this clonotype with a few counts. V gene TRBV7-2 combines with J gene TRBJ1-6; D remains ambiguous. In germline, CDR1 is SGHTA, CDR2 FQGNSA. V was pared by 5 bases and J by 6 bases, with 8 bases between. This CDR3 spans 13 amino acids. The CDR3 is CASSPYFNSPLHF. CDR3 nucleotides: TGTGCCAGCAGCCCGTACTTTAATTCACCCCTCCACTTT.

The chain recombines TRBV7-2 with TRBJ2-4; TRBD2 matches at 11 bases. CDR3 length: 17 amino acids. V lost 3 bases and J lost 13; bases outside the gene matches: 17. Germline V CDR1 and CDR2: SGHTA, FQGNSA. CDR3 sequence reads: CASSFQLAGVNSNEQYF. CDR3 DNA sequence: TGTGCCAGCAGCTTTCAACTAGCGGGAGTGAATAGCAATGAGCAGTACTTC.

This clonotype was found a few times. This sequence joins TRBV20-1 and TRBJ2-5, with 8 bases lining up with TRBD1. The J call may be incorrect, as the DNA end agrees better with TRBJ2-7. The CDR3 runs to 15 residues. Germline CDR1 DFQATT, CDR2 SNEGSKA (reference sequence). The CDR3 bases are TGCAGTGCTACCGAACATAGAACAGGGGGCTACGAGCAGTACTTC. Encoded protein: CSATEHRTGGYEQYF.

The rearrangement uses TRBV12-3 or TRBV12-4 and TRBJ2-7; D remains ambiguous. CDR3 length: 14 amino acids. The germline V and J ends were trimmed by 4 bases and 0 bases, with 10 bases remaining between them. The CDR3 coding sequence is TGTGCCAGCAGTTCCCCGCCAGACTCCTACGAGCAGTACTTC. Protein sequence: CASSSPPDSYEQYF.

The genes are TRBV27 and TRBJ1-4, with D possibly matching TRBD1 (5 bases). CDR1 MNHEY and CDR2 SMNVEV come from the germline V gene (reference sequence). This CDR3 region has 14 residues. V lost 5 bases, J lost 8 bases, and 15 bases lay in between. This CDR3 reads CASSPWDQGEKLFF. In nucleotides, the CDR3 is TGTGCCAGCAGTCCCTGGGACCAGGGCGAAAAACTGTTTTTT.

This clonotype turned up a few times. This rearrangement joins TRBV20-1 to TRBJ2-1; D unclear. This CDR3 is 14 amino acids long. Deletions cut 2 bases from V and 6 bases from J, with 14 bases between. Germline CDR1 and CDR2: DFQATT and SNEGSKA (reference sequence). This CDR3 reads CSARRLGESNEQFF. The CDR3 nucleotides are TGCAGTGCTAGAAGGCTAGGAGAAAGCAATGAGCAGTTCTTC.

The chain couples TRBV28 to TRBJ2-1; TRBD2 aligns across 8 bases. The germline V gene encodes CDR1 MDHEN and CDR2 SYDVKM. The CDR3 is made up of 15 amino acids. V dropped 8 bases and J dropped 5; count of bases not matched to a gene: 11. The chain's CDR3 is CASWESAGGNNEQFF. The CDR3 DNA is TGTGCCAGCTGGGAAAGTGCGGGAGGTAACAATGAGCAGTTCTTC. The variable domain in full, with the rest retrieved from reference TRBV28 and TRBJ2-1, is DVKVTQSSRYLVKRTGEKVFLECVQDMDHENMFWYRQDPGLGLRLIYFSYDVKMKEKGDIPEGYSVSREKKERFSLILESASTNQTSMYLCASWESAGGNNEQFFGPGTRLTVL.

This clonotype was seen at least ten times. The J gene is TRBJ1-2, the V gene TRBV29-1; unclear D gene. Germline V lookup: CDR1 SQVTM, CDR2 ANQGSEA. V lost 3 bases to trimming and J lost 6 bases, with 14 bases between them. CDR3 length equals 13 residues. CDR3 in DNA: TGCAGCGTTGACTCCCTTGGTGTGAATGGCTACACCTTC. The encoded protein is CSVDSLGVNGYTF.

DNA for the CDR3: TGTGCCAGCAGCTTTTTGGGGGCCCCCCACGAGCAGTACTTC. Its protein is CASSFLGAPHEQYF. The chain links TRBV11-2 to TRBJ2-7; a possible D gene is TRBD1 (6 bases). The CDR3 extends over 14 amino acids. Trimming cost V 3 bases and J 5 bases, with 14 bases left between them. Looked up from germline, CDR1 is SGHAT and CDR2 is FQNNGV.

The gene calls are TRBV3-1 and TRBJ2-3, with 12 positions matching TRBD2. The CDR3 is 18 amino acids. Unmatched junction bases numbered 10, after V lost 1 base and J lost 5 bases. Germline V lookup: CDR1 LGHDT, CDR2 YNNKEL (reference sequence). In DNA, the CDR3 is TGTGCCAGCAGCCAAGCACTTGGACTAGCGGGGTACATAGATACGCAGTATTTT. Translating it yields CASSQALGLAGYIDTQYF.

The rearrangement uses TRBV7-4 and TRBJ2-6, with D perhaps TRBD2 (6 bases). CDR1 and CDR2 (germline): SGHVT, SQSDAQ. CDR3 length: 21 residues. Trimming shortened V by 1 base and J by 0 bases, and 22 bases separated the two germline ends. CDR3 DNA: TGTGCCAGCAGCTTAGGGGTAGCGGACCGGGACCGATTCTCTGGGGCCAACGTCCTGACTTTC. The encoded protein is CASSLGVADRDRFSGANVLTF.

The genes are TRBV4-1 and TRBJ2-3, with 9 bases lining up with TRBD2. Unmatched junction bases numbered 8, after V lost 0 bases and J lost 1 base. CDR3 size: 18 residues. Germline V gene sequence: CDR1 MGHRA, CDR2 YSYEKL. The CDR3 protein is CASSQDVLLAGRTDTQYF. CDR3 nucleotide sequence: TGCGCCAGCAGCCAAGATGTCCTACTAGCGGGCCGCACAGATACGCAGTATTTT.